The sequence of this T cell receptor beta chain was determined in a study of cytotoxic CD8 clonotypes in ibrutinib-treated CLL (dated by TCRdb to about 2021). Some background on the complete study: The cohort included roughly 15 treatment-naive and roughly ten relapsed/refractory patients; about 18 were IGHV unmutated. Responses were partial in roughly 24 patients and complete in 2; after median 68 months follow-up, about 14 stayed in remission and 12 progressed. Response samples were obtained after a median of around eleven months of treatment, with a range of roughly 6 to 36 months. On average, each sample yielded hundreds of thousands of productive templates and around 98,000 productive rearrangements. Of the approximately 86 participants in the trial, about two dozen had longitudinal samples available. Cryopreserved peripheral blood mononuclear cells were obtained before treatment, at response, and at either sustained remission or disease progression. Every sample from remission and from progressive disease was obtained while the patients were still on ibrutinib.

Each clonotype received, on average, about 9.7x coverage in deep resolution sequencing performed on a MiSeq, where the target depth lay between 1 in 1 million and 1 in 200,000 T cells. TCR beta libraries were generated with the immunoSEQ hsTCRB Kit. Per the source publication's procedure: Data were analyzed with ImmunoSEQ Data Assistant and ImmunoSEQ Analyzer, with V, D and J genes assigned per IMGT definitions. Clonality, which ranges from 0 to 1, was calculated as one minus the normalized Shannon entropy of productive rearrangement frequencies. Only overrepresented clonotypes making up at least 0.05% of the repertoire of each patient were included in the public clonotype analysis. Some twelve repertoires from age-matched healthy donors, obtained from immuneACCESS, served as clonality controls. The clones in this table, taken by TCRdb from immuneACCESS, are in-frame only. Not every clone is retained; where verified, under half of the shortfall comes from an unresolved V gene, and the cause of the rest is unknown. The V and J calls and clone size are taken from that table; D and trimming were inferred from the DNA. This sample has hundreds of thousands of clones in its table, and roughly 73% of those were observed once. The ten largest clones represent around 10% of the sample.

On this clone: Its antigen is still unknown. One base away there is no much larger clone; base qualities are not given. The sample holds other DNA sequences that translate to the same CDR3.

CDR1 and CDR2 are read off the germline V gene as MDHEN and SYDVKM. The CDR3 measures 11 amino acids from cysteine to phenylalanine. The CDR3 DNA has 33 bases and is translated from base 1. V gives up 5 bases and J gives up 4 bases, and the segment between their germline ends measures 3 bases. Paper-wide results and their limitations: At ibrutinib response clonality went up, during sustained remission it held steady, and at progression it dropped back toward baseline. Sustained-remission and progressing patients did not have matched sampling times, and lymph node repertoires were not examined. At baseline, clonality was higher than in age-matched healthy donors and showed a strong correlation with circulating CD8+ T-cell counts. Public clonotypes were rare and either contracted or stayed stable during treatment, and the rise in clonality at ibrutinib response reflected the expansion of private clonotypes.

This specimen's time point label, interpreted: 12 to 13 months on ibrutinib. For TCR beta library preparation, approximately 2 micrograms of genomic DNA were extracted from the cryopreserved PBMCs. Longitudinal blood samples from CLL patients receiving ibrutinib monotherapy were subjected to high-throughput TCR beta sequencing. The patients took part in an open-label, single-center phase 2 trial of ibrutinib monotherapy. The clonotype comes from a human donor with chronic lymphocytic leukemia. This specimen consisted of PBMCs, obtained after 12 months of ibrutinib treatment. The V and J genes are TRBV28 and TRBJ2-1, with the D gene not clear enough to name. The CDR3 sequence is CASSQYNEQFF. In nucleotide form, the sequence is TGTGCCAGCAGTCAATACAATGAGCAGTTCTTC.